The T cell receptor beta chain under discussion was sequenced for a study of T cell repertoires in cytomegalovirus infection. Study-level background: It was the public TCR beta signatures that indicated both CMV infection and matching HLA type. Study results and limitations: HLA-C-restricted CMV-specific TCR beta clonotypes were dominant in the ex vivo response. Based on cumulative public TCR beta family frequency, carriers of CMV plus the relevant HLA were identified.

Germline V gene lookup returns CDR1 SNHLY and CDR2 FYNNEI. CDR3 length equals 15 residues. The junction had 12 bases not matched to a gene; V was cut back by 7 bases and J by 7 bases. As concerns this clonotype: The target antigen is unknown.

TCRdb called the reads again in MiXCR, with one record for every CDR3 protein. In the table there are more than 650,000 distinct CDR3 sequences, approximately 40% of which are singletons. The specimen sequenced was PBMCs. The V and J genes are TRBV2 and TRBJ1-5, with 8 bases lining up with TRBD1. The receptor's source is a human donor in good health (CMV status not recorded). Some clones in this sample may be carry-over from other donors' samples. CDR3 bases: TGTGCCAGCACTGGGACAGGTAAAACTCTACAGCCCCAGCATTTT. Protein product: CASTGTGKTLQPQHF.